This TCR beta chain emerged from a study of graft-versus-host responses after intestinal transplantation. Study-level information: Uniformly, recipients were administered anti-thymocyte globulin induction with subsequent tacrolimus and steroids for around three years.

Broader study findings: Allografts of one patient group, those with graft-donor T cell macrochimerism, had high graft-versus-host to host-versus-graft clonal ratios. GvH clones were found in recipient marrow; some appeared first in ileum or blood.

Trimming left V 5 bases short and J 5 bases short, with 7 bases between. This CDR3 spans 11 amino acids. Germline CDR1 and CDR2: DFQATT and SNEGSKA (reference sequence). This clone was observed a single time. Its antigen remains unidentified. TCRdb keeps only in-frame clones here, not all; method: immunoSEQ multiplex PCR. Of 55,000 to 80,000 clones in the sample, 90% to 95% were seen once. The TCR sequence derives from a human donor who was the organ donor for an intestinal transplant. The input for sequencing was unstimulated CD8+ T cells sorted from spleen or lymph node cells, taken before transplant. V usage is TRBV20-1 and J usage is TRBJ2-1, with no clear D. CDR3 in DNA: TGCAGTGCTCCGTTTAACAATGAGCAGTTCTTC. It is translated as CSAPFNNEQFF.